Below are 22 T cell receptor beta chains sequenced from a single sample in a study of shared clonotypes between healthy human individuals. TCRdb's table, derived via immunoSEQ multiplex PCR, lists solely in-frame clones and lacks some. The table records millions of clones, more than 80% of them present only once. Sequencing was carried out using naive CD4+ T cells sorted from blood. Subset given: CD45RA+ positively selected. These receptors all come from a man between 18 and 35 years old in good health.

The chain combines TRBV5-1 with TRBJ2-7, with TRBD1 as a possible D gene (5 bases). Trimming took off 4 bases at V and 2 bases at J, with 16 bases between the two ends. CDR3 size: 15 residues. Germline CDR1 and CDR2: SGHRS and YFSETQ. The CDR3 sequence is CASSVGRGLTYEQYF. DNA for the CDR3: TGCGCCAGCAGCGTTGGTAGGGGTCTGACCTACGAGCAGTACTTC.

Regarding this clone: At one end, the junction sequence differs from germline, possibly due to a read error. V gene TRBV6-4 combines with J gene TRBJ2-6; 7 bases map to TRBD2. This CDR3 has 17 amino acids. CDR1 MRHNA and CDR2 SNTAGT come from the germline V gene. Written as DNA, the CDR3 is TGTGCCATCAGTATGAAAGGGAGGGTGTGCGGGGCCAACGTCCTGACTTTC. Translation: CAISMKGRVCGANVLTF.

The chain uses TRBV9 and TRBJ1-5, with D possibly matching TRBD1 (5 bases). Looked up from germline, CDR1 is SGDLS and CDR2 is YYNGEE. Trimming removed 0 bases from V and 3 bases from J, with 16 bases in between. The CDR3 runs to 17 residues. CDR3 coding DNA: TGTGCCAGCAGCGTAGCTGCCAGGGTAACCCCCAATCAGCCCCAGCATTTT. Translating it yields CASSVAARVTPNQPQHF.

The chain carries TRBV11-2 and TRBJ2-7; 7 nucleotides line up with TRBD1. CDR1 and CDR2 from the germline V gene are SGHAT and FQNNGV. There are 15 residues in the CDR3. V lost 0 bases and J lost 3; bases outside the gene matches: 5. This CDR3 reads CASSLDGTVNYEQYF. CDR3 DNA sequence: TGTGCCAGCAGCTTAGACGGGACAGTGAACTACGAGCAGTACTTC.

Concerning this clone itself: Other nucleotide sequences from this sample produce the same CDR3. The gene calls are TRBV27 and TRBJ2-3; 11 nucleotides match TRBD2. With V trimmed by 6 bases and J by 2 bases, 4 bases remained unmatched. This CDR3 is 15 amino acids long. Germline loops: CDR1 MNHEY, CDR2 SMNVEV (reference sequence). In DNA, the CDR3 is TGTGCCAGCAGACGACTAGCGGGAAACACAGATACGCAGTATTTT. Amino acid sequence: CASRRLAGNTDTQYF.

V is TRBV19 and J is TRBJ1-1; the D gene is possibly TRBD1 (5 bases). This CDR3 has 11 amino acids. The germline V and J ends were trimmed by 7 bases and 9 bases, with 12 bases remaining between them. Germline assignment: CDR1 LNHDA and CDR2 SQIVND (reference sequence). The chain's CDR3 is CASMVGVQAFF. The CDR3 DNA follows: TGTGCCAGTATGGTGGGGGTTCAAGCTTTCTTT.

The chain is built from TRBV19 and TRBJ1-6, with a weak D call TRBD1 (5 bases). V was cut by 7 bases and J by 14 bases, with 18 bases left in between. Germline CDR1 LNHDA, CDR2 SQIVND (reference sequence). There are 13 residues in the CDR3. The CDR3, as DNA: TGTGCCAGTAACGGGGGGAGCAATCTGGCCCTCCACTTT. It translates to CASNGGSNLALHF.

The chain uses TRBV11-2 and TRBJ2-1; tentative D call: TRBD2 (5 bases). The V end lost 1 base, the J end lost 5 bases, and 12 bases lay between the germline ends. The V gene's germline CDR1 is SGHAT and CDR2 FQNNGV. This CDR3 has 15 amino acids. CDR3 residues: CASSLARLRDNEQFF. The CDR3 nucleotides read TGTGCCAGCAGCTTAGCCCGACTAAGGGACAATGAGCAGTTCTTC.

The chain carries TRBV11-2 and TRBJ2-7; D unresolved. V lost 5 bases, J lost 7 bases, and 18 bases lay in between. The CDR3 is 14 residues long. The germline gives CDR1 SGHAT, CDR2 FQNNGV. The chain's CDR3 is CASSTHERQREQYF. The CDR3 nucleotides are TGTGCCAGCAGCACGCACGAGCGTCAGAGGGAGCAGTACTTC.

This clone has a single count. Different DNA sequences within this sample yield the same CDR3. The V call is TRBV18, the J call TRBJ1-3, with D unclear. This CDR3 has 14 residues. The germline V gene encodes CDR1 KGHSH and CDR2 LQKENI. The V and J ends lost 3 bases and 1 base respectively, with 7 bases between them. CDR3 sequence reads: CASSPSGSGNTIYF. The CDR3 DNA reads TGTGCCAGCTCACCCTCAGGTTCTGGAAACACCATATATTTT.

The chain couples TRBV6-5 to TRBJ2-5, with 7 bases aligning to TRBD1. The V gene's germline CDR1 is MNHEY and CDR2 SVGAGI. There are 14 residues in the CDR3. V was clipped by 4 bases and J by 1 base; unmatched bases: 3. Here the CDR3 reads CASSSGTAQETQYF. The CDR3 nucleotides read TGTGCCAGCAGTTCAGGGACAGCCCAAGAGACCCAGTACTTC.

This clone came up once. The chain combines TRBV11-2 with TRBJ2-5, with TRBD2 matching 10 bases. This CDR3 is built from 16 residues. Looked up from germline, CDR1 is SGHAT and CDR2 is FQNNGV. The V gene end was trimmed by 5 bases and the J gene end by 4 bases; junction bases not matched to a gene: 10. The CDR3 sequence: CASSLLNLAGAETQYF. The DNA of the CDR3 is TGTGCCAGCAGCCTCCTTAATCTAGCGGGGGCAGAGACCCAGTACTTC.

This clone was observed once. The V call is TRBV7-2, the J call TRBJ2-1; D unclear. The CDR3 covers 13 residues. The V gene lost 5 bases and the J gene lost 10 bases, with 15 bases spanning the gap. Germline V gives CDR1 SGHTA, CDR2 FQGNSA. CDR3 nucleotide sequence: TGTGCCAGCAGCCTAAGCCCGCTAGTCGAGCAGTTCTTC. Amino acid sequence: CASSLSPLVEQFF.

J is TRBJ2-5 and V is TRBV27, with 7 positions matching TRBD1. CDR1 is MNHEY, CDR2 SMNVEV, per germline (reference sequence). The length of the CDR3 is 14 residues. Losses at the gene ends were 6 bases for V and 1 base for J; bases not matched to a gene: 5. CDR3 bases: TGTGCCAGCAGGAGGGGGCCCTTCCAAGAGACCCAGTACTTC. Protein: CASRRGPFQETQYF.

The chain uses TRBV25-1 and TRBJ1-6; TRBD1 might be the D (5 bases). CDR3 length: 15 amino acids. Per germline, CDR1 MGHDK and CDR2 SYGVNS. Trimming removed 4 bases from V and 9 bases from J, with 16 bases in between. The CDR3 coding sequence is TGTGCCAGCAGTGTTAGGGGTTTGGTTGGTTCACCCCTCCACTTT. The encoded protein is CASSVRGLVGSPLHF.

This sequence joins TRBV5-1 and TRBJ1-1; the D is unclear. V dropped 4 bases and J dropped 7 bases, with 8 bases sitting between them. The CDR3 contains 11 residues. Germline assignment: CDR1 SGHRS and CDR2 YFSETQ. In DNA, the CDR3 is TGCGCCAGCAGCGCCGCTTATGAAGCTTTCTTT. This sequence encodes CASSAAYEAFF.

The CDR3 region has the DNA TGTGCCAGCAAGGGACAGAATAATTCACCCCTCCACTTT. Protein sequence: CASKGQNNSPLHF. The chain joins TRBV27 to TRBJ1-6; 7 bases map to TRBD1. V trimming: 7 bases; J trimming: 5 bases; junction bases outside the gene matches: 2. The CDR3 is 13 residues long. Germline lookup yields CDR1 MNHEY and CDR2 SMNVEV (reference sequence).

As regards this clone: At one boundary the junction diverges from the germline segment, which might be a read error. The V gene is TRBV6-6, the J gene TRBJ1-5; weak D call: TRBD1 (6 bases). The CDR3 totals 13 residues. CDR1 and CDR2 (germline): MNHNY, SVGAGI (reference sequence). CDR3 nucleotide sequence: TGTGCCAGCAGACTGGACAGCAGTCAGCCCCAGCATTTT. It encodes CASRLDSSQPQHF.

The V gene is TRBV5-8, the J gene TRBJ2-5; D perhaps matches TRBD2 (5 bases). The CDR3 spans 16 residues. V was trimmed by 5 bases and J by 2 bases, leaving 19 bases between them. Germline V CDR1 and CDR2: SGHTS, YDEGEE. DNA of the CDR3: TGTGCCAGCAGATTAATTACTAGTATGGTACAAGAGACCCAGTACTTC. Translated: CASRLITSMVQETQYF. Based on the CDR3 plus reference TRBV5-8 and TRBJ2-5, the full variable domain is EAGVTQSPTHLIKTRGQQATLRCSPISGHTSVYWYQQALGLGLQFLLWYDEGEERNRGNFPPRFSGRQFPNYSSELNVNALELEDSALYLCASRLITSMVQETQYFGPGTRLLVL.

This clone was observed a single time. The chain combines TRBV19 with TRBJ1-2; D not resolved. The CDR3 has 15 amino acids. Trimming shortened V by 2 bases and J by 6 bases, and 16 bases separated the two germline ends. The germline gives CDR1 LNHDA, CDR2 SQIVND (reference sequence). DNA of the CDR3: TGTGCCAGTAGTATATATTCCCGGGTCTGGGATGGCTACACCTTC. Its protein is CASSIYSRVWDGYTF.

The rearrangement uses TRBV7-2 and TRBJ2-5; TRBD2 agrees at 7 bases. The V and J ends lost 1 base and 5 bases, in that order; junction bases with no gene match: 13. Germline CDR1 reads SGHTA; CDR2 reads FQGNSA. This CDR3 spans 17 amino acids. The CDR3 is CASSLGLAANKAETQYF. In DNA, the CDR3 is TGTGCCAGCAGCTTAGGGCTAGCGGCAAATAAGGCGGAGACCCAGTACTTC.

This clone was picked up one time. In DNA, the CDR3 is TGTGCCAGCAGCTTGGGCCAACAGACAACTAATGAAAAACTGTTTTTT. Protein sequence: CASSLGQQTTNEKLFF. The J gene is TRBJ1-4, the V gene TRBV5-4; D ambiguous. The CDR3 consists of 16 residues. Germline CDR1 reads SGHNT; CDR2 reads YYREEE (reference sequence). Trimming removed 0 bases at V and 0 bases at J, with 9 bases between.